The 8 T cell receptor beta chains below all came from one sample that was sequenced in a study of T cell repertoires in cytomegalovirus infection. TCRdb itself ran the reads through MiXCR, one entry per CDR3 protein. Of about 310,000 distinct CDR3 sequences in the sample, about a sixth are singletons; the top ten hold around 13%. The specimen sequenced was PBMCs. These receptors were collected from a human donor in good health (CMV status not recorded). Some clones in this sample may be carry-over from other donors' samples.

V gene TRBV5-1 combines with J gene TRBJ1-6; TRBD1 aligns across 10 bases. The CDR3 spans 15 residues. The germline gives CDR1 SGHRS, CDR2 YFSETQ. The junction had 8 bases not matched to a gene; V was cut back by 4 bases and J by 10 bases. The CDR3 nucleotides read TGCGCCAGCAGCCCGGGGACAGGGGAAGTCTCACCCCTCCACTTT. Protein sequence: CASSPGTGEVSPLHF.

This clonotype came up a few times. DNA for the CDR3: TGTGCCAGCAGCCCCGACGGGTTTACTAGCACAGATACGCAGTATTTT. It is translated as CASSPDGFTSTDTQYF. This chain joins TRBV5-5 and TRBJ2-3; D is unclear. Trimming left V 4 bases short and J 0 bases short, with 15 bases between. This CDR3 has 16 amino acids. Germline lookup yields CDR1 SGHKS and CDR2 YYEKEE (reference sequence).

This clonotype was found many times. The V and J genes are TRBV7-2 and TRBJ1-4, with D maybe TRBD1 (5 bases). This CDR3 spans 15 amino acids. The germline V gene has CDR1 SGHTA and CDR2 FQGNSA. The V end was cut by 3 bases, the J end by 4 bases, with 12 bases between. CDR3 DNA sequence: TGTGCCAGCAGCTTCGGGGCGGATTTTAATGAAAAACTGTTTTTT. Its translation: CASSFGADFNEKLFF.

This clonotype was counted ten times or more. The rearrangement joins TRBV4-2 to TRBJ1-3; 7 bases agree with TRBD1. Trimming at V came to 1 base and at J to 5 bases, leaving 11 bases not matched to a gene. The CDR3 extends over 17 amino acids. CDR1 LGHNA and CDR2 YNFKEQ come from the germline V gene. The CDR3 here is CASSQGWGETGRNTIYF. CDR3 nucleotide sequence: TGTGCCAGCAGCCAAGGATGGGGAGAGACAGGGAGAAACACCATATATTTT.

Ten or more counts support this clonotype. V gene TRBV7-2 combines with J gene TRBJ2-5; a possible D gene is TRBD1 (5 bases). Between the trimmed V and J ends, which lost 5 bases and 5 bases, there was a span of 15 bases. Germline CDR1 is SGHTA and CDR2 is FQGNSA. The CDR3 covers 14 residues. CDR3 DNA sequence: TGTGCCAGCAGCGATGGGGCAGGTCGGGAGACCCAGTACTTC. This translates into CASSDGAGRETQYF.

This clonotype was seen a handful of times. The gene calls are TRBV12-3 or TRBV12-4 and TRBJ1-5, with 7 bases identical to TRBD1. This CDR3 is 15 amino acids long. The V gene end was trimmed by 2 bases and the J gene end by 10 bases; junction bases not matched to a gene: 11. CDR3 bases: TGTGCCAGCAGTTTATCAGGACAGGCCACGCAACCCCAGCATTTT. Amino acid sequence: CASSLSGQATQPQHF.

In nucleotides, the CDR3 is TGTGCCAGTCTTTCAGACGGGGATTGGACCCAGTACTTC. Translated, it gives CASLSDGDWTQYF. The chain joins TRBV6-6 to TRBJ2-5; a weak D match, TRBD2 (5 bases). V gave up 9 bases and J gave up 7 bases, with 18 bases separating them. The CDR3 loop spans 13 amino acids. Per germline, CDR1 MNHNY and CDR2 SVGAGI (reference sequence).

This chain uses TRBV20-1 with TRBJ2-1; 9 bases are a match to TRBD2. CDR3 size: 13 residues. The germline CDR1 and CDR2 sequences are DFQATT and SNEGSKA (reference sequence). With 5 bases clipped from V and 7 bases from J, the junction kept 6 bases outside the gene matches. The CDR3: CSAPRTSDNEQFF. Here the CDR3 DNA reads TGCAGTGCTCCCCGGACTAGCGATAATGAGCAGTTCTTC.